What follows describes a single TCR beta chain. Antigen: not known. This entry belongs to a study of shared clonotypes between healthy human individuals. Study-wide results and limits: How much donors shared clonotypes was expected to be affected by sequencing depth.

The V gene lost 0 bases and the J gene lost 8 bases, with 10 bases spanning the gap. The CDR3 is 13 residues long. The germline CDR1 and CDR2 sequences are SGHDN and FVKESK. Assay runs were performed at deep level. Per the original methods: From ImmunoSEQ came sequences covering only the junction and carrying no quality scores, so filtering differed. Profiling relied on immunoSEQ multiplex PCR, and the TCRdb table lists in-frame clones only, not all of them. V and J calls and clone size are those listed in that table; D and trimming were worked out from the DNA. The data show some 510,000 clones, around 74% seen once.

The gene calls are TRBV14 and TRBJ1-1; D is perhaps TRBD1 (6 bases). The receptor was derived from a woman aged 40 to 55 in good health. Some clones in this sample may be carry-over from other donors' samples. Sequencing was carried out using PBMCs. CDR3 DNA sequence: TGTGCCAGCAGCCAAGACAGGGGCCTAGAAGCTTTCTTT. Translated: CASSQDRGLEAFF.